This paragraph covers one T cell receptor beta chain sequence. Assay used: immunoSEQ multiplex PCR; TCRdb lists only in-frame clones, some missing. Of roughly 1 million clones listed, about 75% are singletons. The sample is drawn from a study of shared clonotypes between healthy human individuals. Looked up from germline, CDR1 is SGHDT and CDR2 is YYEEEE. The CDR3 contains 17 residues. J lost 4 bases, V lost 4 bases, and 6 bases had no gene match. The sequence came from a young man in good health. The chain carries TRBV5-6 and TRBJ2-1, with TRBD2 matching 15 bases. Source material: memory CD4+ T cells sorted from blood. Subset of the sample: CD45RA-negative fraction. The CDR3 DNA is TGTGCCAGCAGCCCGGGGACTAGCGGGAGGTATTACAATGAGCAGTTCTTC. It translates to CASSPGTSGRYYNEQFF. Supplemented by reference TRBV5-6 and TRBJ2-1, the full variable domain reads DAGVTQSPTHLIKTRGQQVTLRCSPKSGHDTVSWYQQALGQGPQFIFQYYEEEERQRGNFPDRFSGHQFPNYSSELNVNALLLGDSALYLCASSPGTSGRYYNEQFFGPGTRLTVL.